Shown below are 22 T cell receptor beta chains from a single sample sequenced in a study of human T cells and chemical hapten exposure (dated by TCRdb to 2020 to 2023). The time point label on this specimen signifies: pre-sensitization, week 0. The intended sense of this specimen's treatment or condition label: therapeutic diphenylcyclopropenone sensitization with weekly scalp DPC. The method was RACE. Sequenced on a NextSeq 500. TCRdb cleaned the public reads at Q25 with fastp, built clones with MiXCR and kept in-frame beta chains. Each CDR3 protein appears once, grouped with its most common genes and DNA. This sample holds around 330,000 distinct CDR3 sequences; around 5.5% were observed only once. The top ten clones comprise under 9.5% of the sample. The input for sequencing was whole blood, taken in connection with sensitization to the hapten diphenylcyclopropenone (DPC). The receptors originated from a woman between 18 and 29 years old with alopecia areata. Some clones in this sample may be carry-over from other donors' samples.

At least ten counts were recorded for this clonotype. CDR3 protein: CSARGRERDTQYF. The CDR3 DNA follows: TGCAGTGCTAGGGGCAGGGAGCGAGATACGCAGTATTTT. The chain has TRBV20-1 and TRBJ2-3; D is possibly TRBD1 or TRBD2 (5 bases each). From germline, CDR1 is DFQATT and CDR2 SNEGSKA (reference sequence). The V gene lost 3 bases and the J gene lost 5 bases, with 12 bases spanning the gap. The CDR3 extends over 13 amino acids.

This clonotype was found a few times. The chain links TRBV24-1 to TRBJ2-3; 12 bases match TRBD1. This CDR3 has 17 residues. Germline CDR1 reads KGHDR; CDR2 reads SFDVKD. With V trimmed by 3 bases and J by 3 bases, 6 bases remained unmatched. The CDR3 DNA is TGTGCCACCAGTGATACCGGGACAGGGGGCTCTACAGATACGCAGTATTTT. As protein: CATSDTGTGGSTDTQYF.

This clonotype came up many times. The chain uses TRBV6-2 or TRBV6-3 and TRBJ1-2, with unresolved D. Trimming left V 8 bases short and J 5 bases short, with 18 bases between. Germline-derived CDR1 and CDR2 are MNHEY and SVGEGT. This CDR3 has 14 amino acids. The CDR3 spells CASLKTPPAYGYTF. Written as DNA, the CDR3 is TGTGCCAGCTTGAAAACTCCTCCGGCGTATGGCTACACCTTC.

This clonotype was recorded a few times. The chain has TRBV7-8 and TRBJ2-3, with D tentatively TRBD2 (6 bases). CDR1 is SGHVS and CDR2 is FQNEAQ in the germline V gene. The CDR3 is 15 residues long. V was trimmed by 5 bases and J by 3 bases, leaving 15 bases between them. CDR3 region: CASSARLGGTDTQYF. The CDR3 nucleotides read TGTGCCAGCAGCGCCCGCCTGGGGGGAACAGATACGCAGTATTTT.

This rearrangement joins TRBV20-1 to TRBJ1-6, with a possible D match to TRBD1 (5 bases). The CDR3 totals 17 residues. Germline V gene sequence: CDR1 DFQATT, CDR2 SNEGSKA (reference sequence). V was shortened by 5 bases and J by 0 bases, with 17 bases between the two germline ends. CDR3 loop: CSACDSGQGSYNSPLHF. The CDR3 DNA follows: TGCAGTGCTTGCGACAGCGGGCAGGGCTCCTATAATTCACCCCTCCACTTT.

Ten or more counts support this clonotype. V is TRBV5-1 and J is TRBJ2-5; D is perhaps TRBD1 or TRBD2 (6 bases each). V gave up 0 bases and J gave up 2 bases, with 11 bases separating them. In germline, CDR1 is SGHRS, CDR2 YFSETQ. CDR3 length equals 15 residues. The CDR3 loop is CASSLVTGRQETQYF. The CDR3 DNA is TGCGCCAGCAGCTTGGTCACAGGGAGGCAAGAGACCCAGTACTTC.

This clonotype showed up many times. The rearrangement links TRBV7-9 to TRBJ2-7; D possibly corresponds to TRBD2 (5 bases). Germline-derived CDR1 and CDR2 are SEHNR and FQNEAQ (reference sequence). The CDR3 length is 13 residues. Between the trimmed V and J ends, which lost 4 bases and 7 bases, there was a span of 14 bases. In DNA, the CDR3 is TGTGCCAGCAGCTCCGGACCCACGGGGGAGCAGTACTTC. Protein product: CASSSGPTGEQYF.

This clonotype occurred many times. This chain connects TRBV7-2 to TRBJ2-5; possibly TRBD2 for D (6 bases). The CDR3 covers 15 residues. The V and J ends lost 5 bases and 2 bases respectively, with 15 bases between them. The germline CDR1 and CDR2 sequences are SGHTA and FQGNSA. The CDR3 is CASSLSRDWQETQYF. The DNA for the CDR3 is TGTGCCAGCAGCCTCTCCCGGGACTGGCAAGAGACCCAGTACTTC.

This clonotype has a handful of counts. Written as DNA, the CDR3 is TGTGCCAGCAGTACACACCGGGACAGAAATCAGCCCCAGCATTTT. Translated, it gives CASSTHRDRNQPQHF. The V gene is TRBV27, the J gene TRBJ1-5; 7 positions agree with TRBD1. The CDR3 is 15 residues long. After removal of 5 bases from V and 4 bases from J, the junction contained 8 bases not matched to a gene. The V gene's germline CDR1 is MNHEY and CDR2 SMNVEV (reference sequence).

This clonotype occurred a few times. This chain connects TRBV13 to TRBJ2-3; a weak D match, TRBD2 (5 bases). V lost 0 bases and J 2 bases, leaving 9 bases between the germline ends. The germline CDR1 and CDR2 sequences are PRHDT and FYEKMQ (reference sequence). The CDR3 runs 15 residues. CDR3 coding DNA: TGTGCCAGCAGCTTAGGGGAGGACTTCACAGATACGCAGTATTTT. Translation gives CASSLGEDFTDTQYF.

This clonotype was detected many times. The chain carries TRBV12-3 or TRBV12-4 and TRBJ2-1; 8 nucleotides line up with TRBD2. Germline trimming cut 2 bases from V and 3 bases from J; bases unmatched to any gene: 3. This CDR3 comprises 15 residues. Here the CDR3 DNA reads TGTGCCAGCAGTTTACAAGCGGGGGACTACAATGAGCAGTTCTTC. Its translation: CASSLQAGDYNEQFF.

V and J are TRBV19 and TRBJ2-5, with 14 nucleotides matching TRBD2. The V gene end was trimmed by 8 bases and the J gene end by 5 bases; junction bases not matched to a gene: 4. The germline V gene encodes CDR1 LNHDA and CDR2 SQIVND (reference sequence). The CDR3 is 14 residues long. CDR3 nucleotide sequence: TGTGCCAGTGGGACTAGCGGGGGCCTCGAGACCCAGTACTTC. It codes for CASGTSGGLETQYF.

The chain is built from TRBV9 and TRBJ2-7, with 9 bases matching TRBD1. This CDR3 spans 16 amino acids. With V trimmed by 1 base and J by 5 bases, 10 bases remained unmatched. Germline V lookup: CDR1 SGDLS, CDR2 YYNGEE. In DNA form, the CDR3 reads TGTGCCAGCAGCGTACTTGGACAGGGGATGTTAGACGAGCAGTACTTC. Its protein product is CASSVLGQGMLDEQYF.

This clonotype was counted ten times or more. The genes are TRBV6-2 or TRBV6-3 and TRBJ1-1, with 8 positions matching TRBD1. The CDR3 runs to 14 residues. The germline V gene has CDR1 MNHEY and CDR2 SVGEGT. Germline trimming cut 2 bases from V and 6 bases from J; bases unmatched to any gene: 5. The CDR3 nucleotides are TGTGCCAGCAGTTACCGGACAGGGATCTCTGAAGCTTTCTTT. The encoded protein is CASSYRTGISEAFF.

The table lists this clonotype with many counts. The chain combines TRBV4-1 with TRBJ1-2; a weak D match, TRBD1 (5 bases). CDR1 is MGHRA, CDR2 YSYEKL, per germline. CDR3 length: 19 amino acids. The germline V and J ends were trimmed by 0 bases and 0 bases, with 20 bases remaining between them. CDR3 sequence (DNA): TGCGCCAGCAGCCAAGAACGGAGCCTCCGGGGGACCACTAACTATGGCTACACCTTC. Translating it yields CASSQERSLRGTTNYGYTF.

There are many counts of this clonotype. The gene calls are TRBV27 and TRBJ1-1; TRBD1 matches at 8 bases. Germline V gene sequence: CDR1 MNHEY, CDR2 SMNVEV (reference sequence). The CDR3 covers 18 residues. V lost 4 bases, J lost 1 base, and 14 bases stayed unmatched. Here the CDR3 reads CASSSYLAGTGPNTEAFF. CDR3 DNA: TGTGCCAGCAGTTCGTACCTAGCCGGGACAGGACCGAACACTGAAGCTTTCTTT.

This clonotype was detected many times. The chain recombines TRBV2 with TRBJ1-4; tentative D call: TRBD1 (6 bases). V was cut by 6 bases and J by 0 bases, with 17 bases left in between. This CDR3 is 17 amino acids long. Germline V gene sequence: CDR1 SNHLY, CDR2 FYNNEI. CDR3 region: CASSPTGGGATNEKLFF. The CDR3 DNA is TGTGCCAGCAGCCCGACGGGGGGCGGGGCAACTAATGAAAAACTGTTTTTT. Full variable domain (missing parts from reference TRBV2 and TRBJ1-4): EPEVTQTPSHQVTQMGQEVILRCVPISNHLYFYWYRQILGQKVEFLVSFYNNEISEKSEIFDDQFSVERPDGSNFTLKIRSTKLEDSAMYFCASSPTGGGATNEKLFFGSGTQLSVL.

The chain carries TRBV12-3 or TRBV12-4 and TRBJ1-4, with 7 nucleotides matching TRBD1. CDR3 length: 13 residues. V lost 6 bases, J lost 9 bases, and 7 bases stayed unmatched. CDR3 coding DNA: TGTGCCAGCAGGCGCGACAGGGCCCAAAAACTGTTTTTT. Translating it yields CASRRDRAQKLFF.

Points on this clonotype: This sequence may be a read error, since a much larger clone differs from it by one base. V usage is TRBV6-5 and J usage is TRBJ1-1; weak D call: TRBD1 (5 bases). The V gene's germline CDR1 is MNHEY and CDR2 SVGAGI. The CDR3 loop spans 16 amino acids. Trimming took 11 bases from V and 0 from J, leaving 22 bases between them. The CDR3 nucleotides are TGTGCCGGCACCCGATGGCCAGGGTACATGAACACTGAAGCTTTCTTT. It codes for CAGTRWPGYMNTEAFF.

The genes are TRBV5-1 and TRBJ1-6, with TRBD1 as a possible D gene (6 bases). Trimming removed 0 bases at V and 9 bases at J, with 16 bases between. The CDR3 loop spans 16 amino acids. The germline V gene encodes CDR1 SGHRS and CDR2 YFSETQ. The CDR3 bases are TGCGCCAGCAGCTTGGAACAGGGAGGAATGACTTCACCCCTCCACTTT. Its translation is CASSLEQGGMTSPLHF.

The CDR3 region is CATSRAADTGTGGFNEQFF. For the CDR3, the DNA is TGTGCCACCAGCAGAGCAGCTGACACCGGGACAGGGGGCTTCAATGAGCAGTTCTTC. The chain combines TRBV15 with TRBJ2-1; 12 positions agree with TRBD1. The CDR3 contains 19 residues. Looked up from germline, CDR1 is LNHNV and CDR2 is YYDKDF (reference sequence). The trim removed 1 base at V and 6 bases at J, leaving 13 bases unmatched.

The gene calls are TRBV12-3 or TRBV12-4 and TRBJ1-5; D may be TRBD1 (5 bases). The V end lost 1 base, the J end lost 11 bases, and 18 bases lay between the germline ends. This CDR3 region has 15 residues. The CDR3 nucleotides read TGTGCCAGCAGTTTAGGGGGCGGATTTGCCCTCTCCCAGCATTTT. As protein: CASSLGGGFALSQHF.